Listed here are 3 T cell receptor beta chains from one sample, sequenced in a study of blood T cell repertoires in COVID-19. Generated by immunoSEQ multiplex PCR, the TCRdb table keeps only in-frame clones and is missing some. The repertoire consists of roughly 53,000 clones, with about nine tenths occurring once and the leading ten covering around 2.7%. Sequencing used peripheral blood. The receptors stem from a man at least 80 years old with acute or convalescent COVID-19.

This clone was recorded a few times. The J gene is TRBJ1-5, the V gene TRBV5-1, with D possibly being TRBD1 (6 bases). The V and J ends lost 0 bases and 2 bases respectively, with 12 bases between them. The length of the CDR3 is 16 residues. CDR1 is SGHRS, CDR2 YFSETQ, per germline. The CDR3 here is CASSLDGGRGNQPQHF. The CDR3 region has the DNA TGCGCCAGCAGCTTGGATGGGGGCAGGGGCAATCAGCCCCAGCATTTT.

V gene TRBV6-5 combines with J gene TRBJ2-7; 8 positions match TRBD1. The germline V gene has CDR1 MNHEY and CDR2 SVGAGI. V was pared by 2 bases and J by 5 bases, with 8 bases of the junction left unmatched. The CDR3 has 15 amino acids. For the CDR3, the DNA is TGTGCCAGCAGTTACAGCGGACAGGGTATCCACGAGCAGTACTTC. It specifies CASSYSGQGIHEQYF.

Note on this clone: The germline gene is not matched at one end of the junction; a read error may be the cause. The chain joins TRBV7-7 to TRBJ2-1; D gene uncertain. This CDR3 has 14 amino acids. Germline V gene sequence: CDR1 SSHAT, CDR2 FNYEAQ (reference sequence). The CDR3 DNA reads TGTGCTAGCAGCCCGATTAACGGCTACAATGAGCAGTTCTTC. It specifies CASSPINGYNEQFF. Using reference TRBV7-7 and TRBJ2-1 for the parts outside the CDR3, the full variable domain is GAGVSQSPRYKVTKRGQDVTLRCDPISSHATLYWYQQALGQGPEFLTYFNYEAQPDKSGLPSDRFSAERPEGSISTLTIQRTEQRDSAMYRCASSPINGYNEQFFGPGTRLTVL.